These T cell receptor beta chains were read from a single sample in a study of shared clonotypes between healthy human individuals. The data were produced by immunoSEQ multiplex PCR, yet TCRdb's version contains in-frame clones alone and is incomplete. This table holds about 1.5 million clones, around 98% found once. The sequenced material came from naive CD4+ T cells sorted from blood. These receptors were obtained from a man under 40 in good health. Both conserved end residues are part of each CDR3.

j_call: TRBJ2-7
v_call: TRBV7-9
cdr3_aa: CASSSTTTSGEQYF

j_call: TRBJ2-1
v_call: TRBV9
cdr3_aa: CASSSDLSPYNEQFF

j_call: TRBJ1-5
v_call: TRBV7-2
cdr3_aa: CASSLGQGGANQPQHF

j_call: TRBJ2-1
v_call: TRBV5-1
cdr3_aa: CASSWEVGADEQFF

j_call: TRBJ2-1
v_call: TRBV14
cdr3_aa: CASSRLGTGGSYNEQFF

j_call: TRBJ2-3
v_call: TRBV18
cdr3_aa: CASSPTSGPLSGDTQYF

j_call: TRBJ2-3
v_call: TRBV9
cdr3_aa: CASSPRGNTQYF

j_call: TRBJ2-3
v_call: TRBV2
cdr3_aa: CVGGQSTDTQYF

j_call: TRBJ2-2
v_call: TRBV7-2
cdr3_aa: CASSLARARANTGELFF

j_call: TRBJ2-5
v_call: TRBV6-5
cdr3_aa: CASNNRVGQETQYF

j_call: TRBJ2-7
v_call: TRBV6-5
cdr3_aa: CASSYYIKKGEQYF

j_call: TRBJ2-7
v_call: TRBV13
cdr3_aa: CASSLEGGIYF

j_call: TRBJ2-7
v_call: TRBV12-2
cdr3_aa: CASLEREDEQYF

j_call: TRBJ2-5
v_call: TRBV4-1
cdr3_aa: CASSQDPRETQYF

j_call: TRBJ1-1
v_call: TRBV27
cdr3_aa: CASSSRTGGEAFF

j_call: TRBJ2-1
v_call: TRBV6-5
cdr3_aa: CASSGRTGLYNEQFF

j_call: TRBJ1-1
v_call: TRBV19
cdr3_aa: CASIPNGGFTEAFF

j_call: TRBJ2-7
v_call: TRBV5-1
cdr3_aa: CASSGQGKHEQYF

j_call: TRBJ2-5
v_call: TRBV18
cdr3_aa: CASSPGTGLQETQYF

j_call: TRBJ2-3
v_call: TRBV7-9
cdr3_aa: CASSLESSSTDTQYF

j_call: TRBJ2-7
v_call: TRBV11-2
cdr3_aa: CASSLAWRSYEQYF

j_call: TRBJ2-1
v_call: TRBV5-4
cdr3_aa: CASSGRRNEQFF

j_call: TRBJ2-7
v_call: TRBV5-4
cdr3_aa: CASSNTARDGEQYF

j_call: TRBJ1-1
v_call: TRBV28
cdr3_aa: CASSEGQGNTEAFF

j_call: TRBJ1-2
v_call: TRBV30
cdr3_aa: CAWSVGLKTF

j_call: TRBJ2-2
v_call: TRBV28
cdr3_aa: CASSYPGVNTGELFF

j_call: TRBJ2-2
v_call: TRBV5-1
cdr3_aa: CASSTRDRAPGELFF

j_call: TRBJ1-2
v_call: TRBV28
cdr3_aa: CASSFVNYGYTF

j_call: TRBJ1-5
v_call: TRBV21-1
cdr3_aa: CASSKKRMIAGGQPQHF

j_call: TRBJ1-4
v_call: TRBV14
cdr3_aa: CASSLRTVREKLFF

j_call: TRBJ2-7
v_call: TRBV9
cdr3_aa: CASSVEEAGGWVEQYF

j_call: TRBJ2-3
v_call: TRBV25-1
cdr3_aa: CASSDAGRGTQYF

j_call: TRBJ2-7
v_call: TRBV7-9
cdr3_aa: CASSFTSGSSYEQYF

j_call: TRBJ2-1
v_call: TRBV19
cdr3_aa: CASSHRQSDNEQFF

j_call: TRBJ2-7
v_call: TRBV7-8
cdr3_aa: CASSLWREGEQYF

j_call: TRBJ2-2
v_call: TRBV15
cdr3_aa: CATSTTLGGANTGELFF

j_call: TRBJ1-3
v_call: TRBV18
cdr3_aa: CASSPQGGAGNTIYF

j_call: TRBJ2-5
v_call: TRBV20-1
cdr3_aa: CSAVSIETQYF

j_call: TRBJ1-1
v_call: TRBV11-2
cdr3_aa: CASSSRRTMNTEAFF

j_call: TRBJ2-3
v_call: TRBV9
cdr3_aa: CASSVGAGNTQYF